Listed below are T cell receptor beta chains from one sample, sequenced in a study of T cell repertoires in cytomegalovirus infection. TCRdb reprocessed the reads via MiXCR and lists one record per CDR3 protein. The data hold under 200,000 distinct CDR3 sequences, with roughly 27% observed a single time. Sequences were obtained from PBMCs. These TCRs come from a human donor in good health (CMV status not recorded). Some clones in this sample may be carry-over from other donors' samples. Each CDR3 is given without its conserved first and last residue.

V gene: TRBV7-2; CDR3 protein: ASSLETGAGELF
V gene: TRBV18; CDR3 protein: VSSPGTDQETQY
V gene: TRBV7-2; CDR3 protein: ASSPGSGGAGSGANVLT
V gene: TRBV9; CDR3 protein: ASSPRGQGSNEQF
V gene: TRBV5-1; CDR3 protein: ASSLEGAPDTEAF
V gene: TRBV5-1; CDR3 protein: ASSSRATGSEGYT
V gene: TRBV6-2/TRBV6-3; CDR3 protein: ASSPQGTGNQLQH
V gene: TRBV25-1; CDR3 protein: ASTRTGPYYEQY
V gene: TRBV2; CDR3 protein: ASSGLGGRLGPQH
V gene: TRBV29-1; CDR3 protein: SVEGPTRTDTQY
V gene: TRBV5-6; CDR3 protein: ASSDSGANVLT
V gene: TRBV7-2; CDR3 protein: ASSWGSTYEQY
V gene: TRBV7-2; CDR3 protein: ASSFDSHNEQF
V gene: TRBV7-2; CDR3 protein: ASSLVSASNYGYT
V gene: TRBV6-2/TRBV6-3; CDR3 protein: ASGKTAPNTEAF
V gene: TRBV7-2; CDR3 protein: ASSLGRLAGGHQETQY
V gene: TRBV7-2; CDR3 protein: ASSLFPNSPLH
V gene: TRBV29-1; CDR3 protein: SVGGRDNEQF
V gene: TRBV7-2; CDR3 protein: ASSVYTEAF
V gene: TRBV15; CDR3 protein: ATSRDRGNEKLF
V gene: TRBV11-2; CDR3 protein: ASSLDRGMGKLF
V gene: TRBV25-1; CDR3 protein: ASSEYSSPEGEGNQPQH
V gene: TRBV6-6; CDR3 protein: ATTKGKNTEAF
V gene: TRBV9; CDR3 protein: ASSVGGGAVTDTQY
V gene: TRBV6-2/TRBV6-3; CDR3 protein: ASSFNSNYGYT
V gene: TRBV5-3; CDR3 protein: ASSSGTGRDEQY
V gene: TRBV6-5; CDR3 protein: ASKPVGPTNEKLF
V gene: TRBV18; CDR3 protein: ASSPGEQGRDEAF
V gene: TRBV7-2; CDR3 protein: ASSSPWNTDTQY
V gene: TRBV11-3; CDR3 protein: ASSSTGIMNTEAF
V gene: TRBV5-5; CDR3 protein: ASSYPDEGAEAF
V gene: TRBV5-1; CDR3 protein: ASRLSYSGNTIY
V gene: TRBV7-9; CDR3 protein: ASSRGLADTGELF
V gene: TRBV4-3; CDR3 protein: ASSQLLAGGRGEQF
V gene: TRBV5-1; CDR3 protein: ASSLVPRATNEKLF
V gene: TRBV12-3/TRBV12-4; CDR3 protein: ASNPGTGDSGANVLT
V gene: TRBV5-5; CDR3 protein: ASSFIGGNTGELF
V gene: TRBV7-2; CDR3 protein: ASSVGLDTQY
V gene: TRBV20-1; CDR3 protein: SARDRVPRDTQY
V gene: TRBV29-1; CDR3 protein: SVGQGLNQPQH
V gene: TRBV7-8; CDR3 protein: ASSAGPPQETQY
V gene: TRBV7-6; CDR3 protein: ASSLGSGSSDGYT
V gene: TRBV12-3/TRBV12-4; CDR3 protein: ASSSYSNQPQH
V gene: TRBV9; CDR3 protein: ASSVSADTQY
V gene: TRBV5-8; CDR3 protein: ASSLDDGGYGYT
V gene: TRBV7-2; CDR3 protein: ASSSHLGGAYYGYT
V gene: TRBV7-2; CDR3 protein: ASSVTAGNYGYT
V gene: TRBV7-9; CDR3 protein: ASSLDSPHEQY
V gene: TRBV12-3/TRBV12-4; CDR3 protein: ASSMNPGDPLH
V gene: TRBV6-8; CDR3 protein: ASRTGTGNEQF
V gene: TRBV20-1; CDR3 protein: SAKQGARTEAF
V gene: TRBV7-2; CDR3 protein: ASSLHRGRTVELF
V gene: TRBV30; CDR3 protein: AWSVRTGGYTEAF
V gene: TRBV14; CDR3 protein: ASSQGHRRKQY
V gene: TRBV27; CDR3 protein: ASSTTGAGGYT